This note documents a single T cell receptor (beta chain) sequence. These data come from a study of blood T cell repertoires in COVID-19. The wider study: Donors in the United States, Italy and Spain gave samples during acute or convalescent COVID-19.

Recruitment covered 25 or so US areas and drew participants whose ages spanned roughly 18 to 89 years. CDR3 size: 15 residues. The germline V gene has CDR1 MGHRA and CDR2 YSYEKL. Trimming pared 0 bases from V and 4 bases from J, leaving 12 bases between. As originally analysed: Using reference gene primer amplification, nucleated cell counts were estimated. Sequencing used immunoSEQ multiplex PCR; TCRdb keeps in-frame clones, though not all of them. V and J calls and clone size are those listed in that table; D and trimming were worked out from the DNA. The sample records 150,000 to 200,000 clones, around 84% being singletons.

The genes are TRBV4-1 and TRBJ1-1; no definite D call. The TCR was taken from a man aged 35 to 55 who had recovered from COVID-19. The specimen was PBMCs or T cells enriched from blood (not recorded which). CDR3 residues: CASSQETVRSTEAFF. The CDR3 nucleotides read TGCGCCAGCAGCCAAGAAACAGTTCGTTCCACTGAAGCTTTCTTT.